Shown below are 2 T cell receptor beta chains from a single sample sequenced in a study of blood T cell repertoires in COVID-19. The data were produced by immunoSEQ multiplex PCR, yet TCRdb's version contains in-frame clones alone and is incomplete. The sample yields about 150,000 clones, around 88% seen once. Sample: peripheral blood. All receptors derive from a human donor in a cohort sampled during active COVID-19.

The J gene is TRBJ2-1, the V gene TRBV7-3; TRBD2 matches at 9 bases. The germline V gene encodes CDR1 SGHTA and CDR2 FQGTGA. This CDR3 is 14 amino acids long. With 3 bases clipped from V and 7 bases from J, the junction kept 4 bases outside the gene matches. The CDR3 DNA sequence: TGTGCCAGCAGCTTGGGACTAGCTAAGAATGAGCAGTTCTTC. Amino acid sequence: CASSLGLAKNEQFF.

The V call is TRBV6-5, the J call TRBJ1-1; TRBD1 matches at 7 bases. The CDR3 contains 14 residues. V was clipped by 6 bases and J by 6 bases; unmatched bases: 10. From germline, CDR1 is MNHEY and CDR2 SVGAGI. CDR3 in amino acids: CASSREQTGSEAFF. DNA of the CDR3: TGTGCCAGCAGCCGCGAACAGACAGGGTCTGAAGCTTTCTTT.